These 17 T cell receptor beta chains came from one sample sequenced in a study of graft-versus-host responses after intestinal transplantation. Produced via immunoSEQ multiplex PCR; TCRdb's table is partial and in-frame only. The table has 95,000 to 100,000 clones, about 82% seen once. Sequencing used PBMCs, obtained 255 days after intestinal transplant. The source is a human patient who received an intestinal transplant, so some T cells may come from the graft donor.

The V call is TRBV28, the J call TRBJ2-7, with TRBD1 matching 7 bases. CDR1 MDHEN and CDR2 SYDVKM come from the germline V gene. The trim removed 6 bases at V and 0 bases at J, leaving 5 bases unmatched. There are 14 residues in the CDR3. CDR3 loop: CASRATGLSYEQYV. CDR3 DNA: TGTGCCAGCAGGGCGACAGGGCTCTCCTACGAGCAGTACGTC.

The rearrangement links TRBV6-5 to TRBJ2-1; TRBD2 is a possible D gene (6 bases). V shed 6 bases and J shed 4 bases, with 7 bases lying between them. The CDR3 is 12 amino acids. The V gene's germline CDR1 is MNHEY and CDR2 SVGAGI. DNA for the CDR3: TGTGCCAGCAGGGGGGGTTACAATGAGCAGTTCTTC. Its translation is CASRGGYNEQFF.

Note on this clone: One junction end does not reproduce the germline sequence, and a read error may be involved. The V gene is TRBV4-1, the J gene TRBJ1-5; D is perhaps TRBD1 (5 bases). This CDR3 contains 16 residues. Germline CDR1 reads MGHRA; CDR2 reads YSYEKL. CDR3 residues: CASSQDQGQARQPQHF. CDR3 in DNA: TGTGCCAGCAGCCAAGATCAGGGCCAGGCTAGGCAGCCCCAGCATTTT.

The chain couples TRBV5-8 to TRBJ1-6; 7 bases are a match to TRBD1. This CDR3 has 15 amino acids. The ends lost 5 bases at V and 6 bases at J; junction bases unmatched: 8. The germline V gene has CDR1 SGHTS and CDR2 YDEGEE. CDR3: CASRIRDSLNSPLHF. CDR3 nucleotide sequence: TGTGCCAGCAGGATCCGGGACAGCCTTAATTCACCCCTCCACTTT.

The V and J genes are TRBV19 and TRBJ1-5; tentative D call: TRBD1 (5 bases). Trimming removed 9 bases from V and 0 bases from J, with 12 bases in between. This CDR3 is built from 14 residues. Germline V gene data show CDR1 as LNHDA and CDR2 as SQIVND (reference sequence). The CDR3 DNA is TGTGCCAGCAGGGCCGACTATAGCAATCAGCCCCAGCATTTT. Its translation: CASRADYSNQPQHF.

A few counts support this clone. At the DNA level, this CDR3 is encoded by other sequences in the same sample as well. V gene TRBV27 combines with J gene TRBJ1-2; 12 nucleotides agree with TRBD1. The germline gives CDR1 MNHEY, CDR2 SMNVEV (reference sequence). Unmatched junction bases numbered 14, after V lost 2 bases and J lost 4 bases. The CDR3 loop spans 19 amino acids. The CDR3 DNA sequence: TGTGCCAGCAGTTTACGGGGGGTTGTTGGGACAGGGGGCCGCTATGGCTACACCTTC. Translation: CASSLRGVVGTGGRYGYTF.

The V and J genes are TRBV19 and TRBJ1-1; D is ambiguous. The V end was cut by 3 bases, the J end by 5 bases, with 10 bases between. Germline V gene sequence: CDR1 LNHDA, CDR2 SQIVND (reference sequence). The CDR3 totals 13 residues. The CDR3 protein is CASSILGTTEAFF. In DNA form, the CDR3 reads TGTGCCAGTAGTATCCTCGGCACTACTGAAGCTTTCTTT. The whole variable domain, filled in from reference TRBV19 and TRBJ1-1, reads DGGITQSPKYLFRKEGQNVTLSCEQNLNHDAMYWYRQDPGQGLRLIYYSQIVNDFQKGDIAEGYSVSREKKESFPLTVTSAQKNPTAFYLCASSILGTTEAFFGQGTRLTVV.

This chain uses TRBV6-1 with TRBJ1-2; 7 bases map to TRBD1. The germline CDR1 and CDR2 sequences are MNHNS and SASEGT. Trimming removed 5 bases from V and 2 bases from J; junction bases left unmatched: 5. The CDR3 has 14 amino acids. The DNA of the CDR3 is TGTGCCAGCAGTCCCGGGACAGCCAACTATGGCTACACCTTC. Its protein product is CASSPGTANYGYTF.

This chain links TRBV7-2 with TRBJ2-3; D might be TRBD1 (6 bases). The length of the CDR3 is 17 residues. Between the trimmed V and J ends, which lost 4 bases and 1 base, there was a span of 18 bases. CDR1 and CDR2 (germline): SGHTA, FQGNSA. DNA for the CDR3: TGTGCCAGCAGCTCCGAAAGGGGGACAATGGGCACAGATACGCAGTATTTT. As protein: CASSSERGTMGTDTQYF. Complete variable domain (other parts from reference TRBV7-2 and TRBJ2-3): GAGVSQSPSNKVTEKGKDVELRCDPISGHTALYWYRQSLGQGLEFLIYFQGNSAPDKSGLPSDRFSAERTGGSVSTLTIQRTQQEDSAVYLCASSSERGTMGTDTQYFGPGTRLTVL.

The gene calls are TRBV28 and TRBJ2-5; the match to TRBD2 covers 7 bases. Germline V gives CDR1 MDHEN, CDR2 SYDVKM. The trim removed 6 bases at V and 2 bases at J, leaving 9 bases unmatched. This CDR3 comprises 15 residues. CDR3: CASRTSLAWQETQYF. In DNA form, the CDR3 reads TGTGCCAGCAGAACCTCACTAGCGTGGCAAGAGACCCAGTACTTC.

The genes are TRBV18 and TRBJ1-4, with a possible D match to TRBD1 (5 bases). Between the trimmed V and J ends, which lost 3 bases and 2 bases, there was a span of 19 bases. The CDR3 covers 18 residues. CDR1 and CDR2 (germline): KGHSH, LQKENI. The CDR3 sequence: CASSPTAVWGKTNEKLFF. The DNA for the CDR3 is TGTGCCAGCTCACCGACGGCAGTTTGGGGCAAGACTAATGAAAAACTGTTTTTT.

The rearrangement joins TRBV4-3 to TRBJ2-1; D gene unclear. V was clipped by 1 base and J by 7 bases, with 11 bases between them. Germline V gene lookup returns CDR1 LGHNA and CDR2 YSLEER. This CDR3 region has 14 residues. Here the CDR3 DNA reads TGCGCCAGCAGCCAAGTATCTTTGGGGAATGAGCAGTTCTTC. It codes for CASSQVSLGNEQFF.

This rearrangement joins TRBV25-1 to TRBJ2-2, with a weak D call TRBD2 (6 bases). Germline V gene lookup returns CDR1 MGHDK and CDR2 SYGVNS. The CDR3 has 15 amino acids. V was pared by 3 bases and J by 1 base, with 9 bases between. CDR3: CASSDRLVNTGELFF. In DNA form, the CDR3 reads TGTGCCAGCAGTGACCGACTAGTGAACACCGGGGAGCTGTTTTTT.

This chain joins TRBV6-4 and TRBJ2-1, with no clear D. This CDR3 has 12 amino acids. Trimming stripped 2 bases from V and 4 bases from J, with 3 bases between. The germline V gene has CDR1 MRHNA and CDR2 SNTAGT. CDR3 coding DNA: TGTGCCAGCAGTGACCAATACAATGAGCAGTTCTTC. It yields the protein CASSDQYNEQFF.

This clone was counted between two and nine times. The chain links TRBV12-5 to TRBJ2-2; the match to TRBD1 covers 7 bases. CDR1 is LGHNT, CDR2 FRNRAP, per germline. The length of the CDR3 is 14 residues. Unmatched junction bases numbered 0, after V lost 1 base and J lost 4 bases. CDR3 amino acids: CASGLGQGTGELFF. CDR3 DNA sequence: TGTGCTAGTGGTTTGGGACAGGGCACCGGGGAGCTGTTTTTT.

The rearrangement joins TRBV28 to TRBJ1-1; D might be TRBD1 (6 bases). The length of the CDR3 is 15 residues. Germline CDR1 is MDHEN and CDR2 is SYDVKM. V lost 4 bases and J 1 base, leaving 13 bases between the germline ends. This CDR3 is CASSSTGQPNTEAFF. For the CDR3, the DNA is TGTGCCAGCAGTTCCACCGGACAGCCGAACACTGAAGCTTTCTTT.

The V and J genes are TRBV6-1 and TRBJ2-7; D tentatively reads TRBD1 or TRBD2 (6 bases each). Germline V CDR1 and CDR2: MNHNS, SASEGT. The V and J ends lost 3 bases and 6 bases respectively, with 12 bases between them. This CDR3 comprises 13 residues. Here the CDR3 DNA reads TGTGCCAGCAGTGAGATACAGGGAGGCGAGCAGTACGTC. Translation: CASSEIQGGEQYV.